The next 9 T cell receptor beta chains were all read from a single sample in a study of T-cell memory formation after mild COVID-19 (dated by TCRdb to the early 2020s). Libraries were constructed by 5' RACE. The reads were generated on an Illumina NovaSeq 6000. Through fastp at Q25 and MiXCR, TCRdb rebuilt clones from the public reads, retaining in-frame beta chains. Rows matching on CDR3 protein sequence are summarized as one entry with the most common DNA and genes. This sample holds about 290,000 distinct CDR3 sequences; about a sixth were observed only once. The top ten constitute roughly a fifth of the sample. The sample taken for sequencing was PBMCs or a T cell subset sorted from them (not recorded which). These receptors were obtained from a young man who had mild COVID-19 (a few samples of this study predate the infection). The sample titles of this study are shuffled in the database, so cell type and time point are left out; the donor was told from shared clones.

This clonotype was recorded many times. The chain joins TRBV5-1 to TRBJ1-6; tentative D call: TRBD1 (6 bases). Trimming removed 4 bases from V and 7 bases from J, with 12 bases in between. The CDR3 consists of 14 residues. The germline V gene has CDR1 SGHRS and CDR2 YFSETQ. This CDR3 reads CASSHRERNSPLHF. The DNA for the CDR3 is TGCGCCAGCAGCCACAGGGAAAGGAATTCACCCCTCCACTTT.

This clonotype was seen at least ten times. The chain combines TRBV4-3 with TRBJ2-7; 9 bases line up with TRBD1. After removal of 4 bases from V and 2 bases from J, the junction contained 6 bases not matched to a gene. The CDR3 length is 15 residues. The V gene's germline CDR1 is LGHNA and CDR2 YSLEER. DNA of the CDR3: TGCGCCAGCAGCCTCAGTGGGACAGGGCCCTACGAGCAGTACTTC. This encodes CASSLSGTGPYEQYF.

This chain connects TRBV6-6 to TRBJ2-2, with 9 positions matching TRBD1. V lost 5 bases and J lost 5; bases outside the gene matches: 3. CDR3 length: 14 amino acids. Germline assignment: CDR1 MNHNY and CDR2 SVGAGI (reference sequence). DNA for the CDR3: TGTGCCAGCAGTACAGGGGGCTTTACCGGGGAGCTGTTTTTT. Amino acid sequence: CASSTGGFTGELFF.

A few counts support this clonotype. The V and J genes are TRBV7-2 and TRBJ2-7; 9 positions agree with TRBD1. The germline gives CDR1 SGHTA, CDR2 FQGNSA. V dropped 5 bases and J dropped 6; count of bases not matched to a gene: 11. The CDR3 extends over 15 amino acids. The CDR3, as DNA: TGTGCCAGCAGCCTCGAGTCCGGGACAGGGACCGAGCAGTACTTC. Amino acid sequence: CASSLESGTGTEQYF.

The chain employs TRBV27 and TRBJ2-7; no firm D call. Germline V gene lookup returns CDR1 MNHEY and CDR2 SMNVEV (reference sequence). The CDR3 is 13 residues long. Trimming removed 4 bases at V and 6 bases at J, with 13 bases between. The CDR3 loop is CASSSLGIGEQYV. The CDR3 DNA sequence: TGTGCCAGCAGTTCGTTAGGGATTGGCGAGCAGTACGTC.

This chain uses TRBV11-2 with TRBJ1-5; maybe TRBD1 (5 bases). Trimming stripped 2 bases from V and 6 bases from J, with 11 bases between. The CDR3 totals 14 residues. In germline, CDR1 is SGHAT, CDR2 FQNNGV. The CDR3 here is CASSLSQGRQPQHF. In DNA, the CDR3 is TGTGCCAGCAGCTTAAGTCAGGGACGTCAGCCCCAGCATTTT.

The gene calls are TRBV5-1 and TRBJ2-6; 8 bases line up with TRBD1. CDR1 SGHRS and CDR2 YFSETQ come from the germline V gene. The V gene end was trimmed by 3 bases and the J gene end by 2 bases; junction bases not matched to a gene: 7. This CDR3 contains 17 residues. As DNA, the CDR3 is TGCGCCAGCAGCTCGAACCGACAGGGGCCTGGGGCCAACGTCCTGACTTTC. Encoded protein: CASSSNRQGPGANVLTF.

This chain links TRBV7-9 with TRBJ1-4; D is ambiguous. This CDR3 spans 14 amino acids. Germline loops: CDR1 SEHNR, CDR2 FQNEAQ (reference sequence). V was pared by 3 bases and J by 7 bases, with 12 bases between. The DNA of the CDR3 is TGTGCCAGCAGCTTGAGGAAAATAGGTGAAAAACTGTTTTTT. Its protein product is CASSLRKIGEKLFF.

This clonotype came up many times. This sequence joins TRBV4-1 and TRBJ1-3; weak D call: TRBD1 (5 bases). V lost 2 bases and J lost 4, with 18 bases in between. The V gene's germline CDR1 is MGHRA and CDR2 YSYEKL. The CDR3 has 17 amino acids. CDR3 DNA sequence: TGCGCCAGCAGCCAATCTTTGGGCAGGGAAAAAGGAAACACCATATATTTT. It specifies CASSQSLGREKGNTIYF.